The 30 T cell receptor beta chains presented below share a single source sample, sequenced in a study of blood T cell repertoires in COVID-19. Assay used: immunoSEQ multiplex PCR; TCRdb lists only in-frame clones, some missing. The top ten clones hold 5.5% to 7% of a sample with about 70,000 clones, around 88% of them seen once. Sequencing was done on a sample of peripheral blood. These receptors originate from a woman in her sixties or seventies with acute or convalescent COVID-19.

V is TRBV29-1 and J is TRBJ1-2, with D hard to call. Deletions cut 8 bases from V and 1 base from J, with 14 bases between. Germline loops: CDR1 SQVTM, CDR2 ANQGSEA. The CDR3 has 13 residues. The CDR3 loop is CSILGYLNYGYTF. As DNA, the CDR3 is TGCAGCATCCTCGGGTACCTTAACTATGGCTACACCTTC.

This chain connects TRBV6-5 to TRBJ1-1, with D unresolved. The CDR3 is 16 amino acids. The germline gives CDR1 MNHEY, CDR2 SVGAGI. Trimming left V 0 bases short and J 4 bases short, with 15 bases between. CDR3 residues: CASSYSTLERGTEAFF. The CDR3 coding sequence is TGTGCCAGCAGTTACTCGACCCTTGAACGGGGCACTGAAGCTTTCTTT.

CDR3 nucleotides: TGCGCCAGCAGCTTGCCAGGGAAGAACACTGAAGCTTTCTTT. Translated: CASSLPGKNTEAFF. The rearrangement links TRBV5-1 to TRBJ1-1; a weak D match, TRBD1 (5 bases). The CDR3 consists of 14 residues. The germline V gene has CDR1 SGHRS and CDR2 YFSETQ. V lost 1 base and J 1 base, leaving 8 bases between the germline ends.

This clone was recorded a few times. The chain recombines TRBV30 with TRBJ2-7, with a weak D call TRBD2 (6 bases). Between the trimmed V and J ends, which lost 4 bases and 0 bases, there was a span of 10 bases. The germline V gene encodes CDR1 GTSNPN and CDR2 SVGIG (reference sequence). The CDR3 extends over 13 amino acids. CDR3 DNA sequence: TGTGCCTGGAATCCGGGGGTCTCCTACGAGCAGTACTTC. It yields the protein CAWNPGVSYEQYF.

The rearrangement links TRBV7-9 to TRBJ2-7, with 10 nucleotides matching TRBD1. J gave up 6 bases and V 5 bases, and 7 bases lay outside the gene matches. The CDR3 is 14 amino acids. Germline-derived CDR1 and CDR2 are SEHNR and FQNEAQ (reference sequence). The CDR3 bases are TGTGCCAGCAGCGAACCGGGACAGGGGTTCGAGCAGTACTTC. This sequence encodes CASSEPGQGFEQYF. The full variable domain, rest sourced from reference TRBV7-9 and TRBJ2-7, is DTGVSQNPRHKITKRGQNVTFRCDPISEHNRLYWYRQTLGQGPEFLTYFQNEAQLEKSRLLSDRFSAERPKGSFSTLEIQRTEQGDSAMYLCASSEPGQGFEQYFGPGTRLTVT.

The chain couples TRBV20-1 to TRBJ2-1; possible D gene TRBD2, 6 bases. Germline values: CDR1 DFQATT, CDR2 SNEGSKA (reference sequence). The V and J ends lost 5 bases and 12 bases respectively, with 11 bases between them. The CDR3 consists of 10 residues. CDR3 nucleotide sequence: TGCAGTGCTGATCGGGAGCGGCAGTTCTTC. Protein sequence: CSADRERQFF.

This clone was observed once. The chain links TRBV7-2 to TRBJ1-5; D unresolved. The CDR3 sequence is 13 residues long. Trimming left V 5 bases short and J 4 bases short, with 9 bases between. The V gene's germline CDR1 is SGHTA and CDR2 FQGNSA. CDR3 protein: CASSRSWNQPQHF. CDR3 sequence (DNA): TGTGCCAGCAGCCGCAGTTGGAATCAGCCCCAGCATTTT.

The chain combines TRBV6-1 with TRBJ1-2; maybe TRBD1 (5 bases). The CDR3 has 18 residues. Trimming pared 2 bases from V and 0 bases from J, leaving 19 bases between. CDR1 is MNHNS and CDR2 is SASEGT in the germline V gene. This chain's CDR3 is CASSESGLHTGANYGYTF. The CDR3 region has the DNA TGTGCCAGCAGTGAATCGGGACTTCACACGGGGGCTAACTATGGCTACACCTTC.

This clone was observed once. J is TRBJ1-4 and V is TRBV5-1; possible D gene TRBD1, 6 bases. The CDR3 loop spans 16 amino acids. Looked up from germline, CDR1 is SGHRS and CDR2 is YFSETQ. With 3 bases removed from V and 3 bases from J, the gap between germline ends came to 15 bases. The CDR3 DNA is TGCGCCAGCAGCTGGAACTGGGACAACCCTAATGAAAAACTGTTTTTT. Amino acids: CASSWNWDNPNEKLFF.

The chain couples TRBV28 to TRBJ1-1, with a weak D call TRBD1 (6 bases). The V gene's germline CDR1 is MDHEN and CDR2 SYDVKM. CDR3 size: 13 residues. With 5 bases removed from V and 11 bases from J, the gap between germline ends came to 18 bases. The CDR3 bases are TGTGCCAGCAGTGCAGGACAGCCTCCGGGCGCTTTCTTT. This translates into CASSAGQPPGAFF.

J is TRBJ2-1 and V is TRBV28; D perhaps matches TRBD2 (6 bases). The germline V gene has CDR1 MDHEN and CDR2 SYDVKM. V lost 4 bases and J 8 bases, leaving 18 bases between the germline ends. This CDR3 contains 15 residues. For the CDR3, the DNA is TGTGCCAGCAGTTACGGAGGGAGTATGGTGGATGAGCAGTTCTTC. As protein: CASSYGGSMVDEQFF.

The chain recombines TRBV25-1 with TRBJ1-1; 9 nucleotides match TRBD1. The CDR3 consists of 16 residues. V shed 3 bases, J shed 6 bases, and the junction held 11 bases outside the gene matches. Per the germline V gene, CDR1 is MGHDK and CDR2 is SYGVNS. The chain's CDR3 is CASSDGTGPLRSEAFF. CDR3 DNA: TGTGCCAGCAGTGACGGGACAGGGCCCCTTAGATCTGAAGCTTTCTTT.

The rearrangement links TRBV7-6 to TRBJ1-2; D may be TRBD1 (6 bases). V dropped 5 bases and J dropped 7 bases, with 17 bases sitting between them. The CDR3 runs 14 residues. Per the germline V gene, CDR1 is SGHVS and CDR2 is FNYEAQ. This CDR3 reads CASSADRHLFGYTF. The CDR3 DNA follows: TGTGCCAGCAGCGCGGACAGACATCTGTTTGGCTACACCTTC.

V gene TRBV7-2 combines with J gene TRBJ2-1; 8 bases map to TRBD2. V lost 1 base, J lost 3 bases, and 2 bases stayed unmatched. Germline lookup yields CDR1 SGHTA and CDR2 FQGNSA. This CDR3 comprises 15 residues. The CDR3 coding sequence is TGTGCCAGCAGCTTAGGTCGGGGGGGCTACAATGAGCAGTTCTTC. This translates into CASSLGRGGYNEQFF.

The CDR3 DNA is TGTGCCAGTGCTGACCGGGACAGTGATAATTCACCCCTCCACTTT. Protein: CASADRDSDNSPLHF. The J gene is TRBJ1-6, the V gene TRBV19, with 7 bases aligning to TRBD1. Unmatched junction bases numbered 9, after V lost 8 bases and J lost 5 bases. Germline values: CDR1 LNHDA, CDR2 SQIVND (reference sequence). This CDR3 spans 15 amino acids. The full variable domain, with the rest looked up from reference TRBV19 and TRBJ1-6, is DGGITQSPKYLFRKEGQNVTLSCEQNLNHDAMYWYRQDPGQGLRLIYYSQIVNDFQKGDIAEGYSVSREKKESFPLTVTSAQKNPTAFYLCASADRDSDNSPLHFGNGTRLTVT.

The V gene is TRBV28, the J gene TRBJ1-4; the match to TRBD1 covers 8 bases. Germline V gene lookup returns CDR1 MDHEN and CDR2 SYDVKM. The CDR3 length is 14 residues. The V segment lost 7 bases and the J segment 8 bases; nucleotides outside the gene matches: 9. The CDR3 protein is CASTADRGVEKLFF. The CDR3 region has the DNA TGTGCCAGCACCGCCGACAGGGGTGTAGAAAAACTGTTTTTT. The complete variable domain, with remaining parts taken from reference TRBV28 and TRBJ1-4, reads DVKVTQSSRYLVKRTGEKVFLECVQDMDHENMFWYRQDPGLGLRLIYFSYDVKMKEKGDIPEGYSVSREKKERFSLILESASTNQTSMYLCASTADRGVEKLFFGSGTQLSVL.

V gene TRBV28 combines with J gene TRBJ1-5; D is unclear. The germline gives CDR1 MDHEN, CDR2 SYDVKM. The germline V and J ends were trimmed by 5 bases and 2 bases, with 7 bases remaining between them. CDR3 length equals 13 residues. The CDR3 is CASSRGGNQPQHF. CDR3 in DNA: TGTGCCAGCAGTCGGGGAGGCAATCAGCCCCAGCATTTT.

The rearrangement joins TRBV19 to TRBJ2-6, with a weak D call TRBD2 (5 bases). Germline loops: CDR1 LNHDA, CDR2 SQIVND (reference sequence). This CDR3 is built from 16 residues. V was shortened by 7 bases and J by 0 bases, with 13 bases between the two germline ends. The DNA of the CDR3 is TGTGCCAGTACCCTCCTTGGACTCTCTGGGGCCAACGTCCTGACTTTC. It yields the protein CASTLLGLSGANVLTF.

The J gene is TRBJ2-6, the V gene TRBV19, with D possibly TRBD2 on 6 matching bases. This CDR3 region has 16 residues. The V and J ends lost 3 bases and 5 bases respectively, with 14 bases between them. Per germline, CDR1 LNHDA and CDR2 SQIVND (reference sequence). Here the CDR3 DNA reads TGTGCCAGTAGTATGTCGGGGGTAAGGAGGGCCAACGTCCTGACTTTC. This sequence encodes CASSMSGVRRANVLTF.

CDR3 in amino acids: CASSQASGSRGNEQFF. The CDR3 DNA sequence: TGTGCCAGCAGCCAGGCTAGCGGGAGTAGAGGAAATGAGCAGTTCTTC. The V call is TRBV3-1 (or the pseudogene TRBV3-2), the J call TRBJ2-1; 10 positions agree with TRBD2. Germline assignment: CDR1 LGHDT and CDR2 YNNKEL (reference sequence). This CDR3 comprises 16 residues. Trimming took 3 bases from V and 7 from J; bases not matched to a gene: 9.

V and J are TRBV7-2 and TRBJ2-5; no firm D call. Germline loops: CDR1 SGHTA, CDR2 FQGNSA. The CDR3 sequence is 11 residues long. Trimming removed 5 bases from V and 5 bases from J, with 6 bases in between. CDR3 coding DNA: TGTGCCAGCAGCCCTCTGGAGACCCAGTACTTC. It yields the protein CASSPLETQYF.

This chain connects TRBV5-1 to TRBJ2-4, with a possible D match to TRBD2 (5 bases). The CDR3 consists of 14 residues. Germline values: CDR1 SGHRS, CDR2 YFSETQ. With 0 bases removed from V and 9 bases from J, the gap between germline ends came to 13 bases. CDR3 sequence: CASSLDGEFGIQYF. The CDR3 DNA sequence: TGCGCCAGCAGCTTGGACGGGGAGTTTGGCATTCAGTACTTC.

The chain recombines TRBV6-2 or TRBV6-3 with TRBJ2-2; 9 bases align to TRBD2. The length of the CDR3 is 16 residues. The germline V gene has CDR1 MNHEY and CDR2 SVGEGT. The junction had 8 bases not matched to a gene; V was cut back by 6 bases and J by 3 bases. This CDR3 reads CASSLMGLADTGELFF. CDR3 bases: TGTGCCAGCAGCCTAATGGGACTAGCCGACACCGGGGAGCTGTTTTTT.

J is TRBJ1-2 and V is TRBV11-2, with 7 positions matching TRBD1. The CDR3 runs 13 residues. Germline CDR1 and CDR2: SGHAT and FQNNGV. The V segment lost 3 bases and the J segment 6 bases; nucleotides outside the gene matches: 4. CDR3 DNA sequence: TGTGCCAGCAGCTTGGGGGACAGCCATGGCTACACCTTC. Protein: CASSLGDSHGYTF.

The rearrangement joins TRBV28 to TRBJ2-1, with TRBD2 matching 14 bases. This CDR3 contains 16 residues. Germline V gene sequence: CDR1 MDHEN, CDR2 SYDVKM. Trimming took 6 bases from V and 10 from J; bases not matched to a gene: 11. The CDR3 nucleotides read TGTGCCAGCAGGTTTCTGGGGACTAGCGGGAGCAACGAGCAGTTCTTC. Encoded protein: CASRFLGTSGSNEQFF.

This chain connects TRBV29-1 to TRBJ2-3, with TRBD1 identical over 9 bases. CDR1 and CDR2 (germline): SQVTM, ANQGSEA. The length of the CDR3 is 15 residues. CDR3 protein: CRGGQGRGSTDTQYF. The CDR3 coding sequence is TGCCGAGGGGGACAGGGAAGAGGGAGCACAGATACGCAGTATTTT.

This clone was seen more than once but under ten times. CDR3 protein: CASSLISGQGFQPQHF. The CDR3 bases are TGTGCCAGCAGTTTAATTTCGGGACAGGGGTTTCAGCCCCAGCATTTT. The gene calls are TRBV28 and TRBJ1-5; 10 bases are shared with TRBD1. CDR1 MDHEN and CDR2 SYDVKM come from the germline V gene. Trimming removed 2 bases from V and 6 bases from J; junction bases left unmatched: 7. The CDR3 runs to 16 residues.

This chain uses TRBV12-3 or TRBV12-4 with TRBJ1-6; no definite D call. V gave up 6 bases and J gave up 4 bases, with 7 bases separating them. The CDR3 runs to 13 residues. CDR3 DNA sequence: TGTGCCAGCAGGGGCGGGTATAATTCACCCCTCCACTTT. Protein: CASRGGYNSPLHF.

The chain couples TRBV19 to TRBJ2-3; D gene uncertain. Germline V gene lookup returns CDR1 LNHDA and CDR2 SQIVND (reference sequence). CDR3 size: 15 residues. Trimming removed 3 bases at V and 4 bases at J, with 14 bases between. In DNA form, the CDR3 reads TGTGCCAGTAGTATCGGCTTTAGCACCGCAGATACGCAGTATTTT. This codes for CASSIGFSTADTQYF.

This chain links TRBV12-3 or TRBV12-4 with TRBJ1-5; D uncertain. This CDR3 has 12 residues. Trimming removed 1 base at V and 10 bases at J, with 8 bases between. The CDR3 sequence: CASSLGGQPQHF. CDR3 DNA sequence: TGTGCCAGCAGTTTAGGAGGCCAACCCCAGCATTTT.